A selection of T cell receptor beta chains follows, all from one sample in a study of siplizumab effects on memory and regulatory T cells. Profiling relied on immunoSEQ multiplex PCR, and the TCRdb table lists in-frame clones only, not all of them. The data show more than 85,000 clones, just over 90% seen once. The specimen was Tregs sorted from blood. The receptors were sampled from a human donor in good health. Both conserved end residues are part of each CDR3. Fields, in order: J gene, clone size, V gene, D gene, CDR3 DNA, CDR3 protein. D genes are given only for firm matches. Clone sizes are given selectively: once, few, many, or a class where the clone is expanded.

>TRBJ2-5|.|TRBV28|.
TGTGCCAGCAGTTTGCAGGGACAGACCCAGTACTTC
CASSLQGQTQYF
>TRBJ1-1|.|TRBV29-1|.
TGCAGCGTTGAAGATACGGGGCGACATGGTCCGAACACTGAAGCTTTCTTT
CSVEDTGRHGPNTEAFF
>TRBJ2-5|.|TRBV14|TRBD2
TGTGCCAGCAGCCCGGGACTAGCGGGCCAAGAGACCCAGTACTTC
CASSPGLAGQETQYF
>TRBJ1-2|.|TRBV6-1|TRBD1
TGTGCCAGCAGACACCGGGACAGGGTCTATGGCTACACCTTC
CASRHRDRVYGYTF
>TRBJ1-3|few|TRBV5-4|.
TGTGCCAGCAGGGGTTCTGGAAACACCATATATTTT
CASRGSGNTIYF
>TRBJ2-1|.|TRBV19|TRBD1
TGTGCCAGTAGTATGAGGACAGGGGGAATTGGGGAGCAGTTCTTC
CASSMRTGGIGEQFF
>TRBJ2-7|.|TRBV2|.
TGTGCCAGCAGTTTGGGGCAGGGAGTCTCCTACGAGCAGTACTTC
CASSLGQGVSYEQYF
>TRBJ2-7|.|TRBV2|.
TGTGCCAGCAGTGATGTGAGTTGGCAGTACTTC
CASSDVSWQYF
>TRBJ1-1|.|TRBV25-1|.
TGTGCCAGCAGTGAATCGGGCACGGTGAACACTGAAGCTTTCTTT
CASSESGTVNTEAFF
>TRBJ2-3|few|TRBV5-1|.
TGCGCCAGCAGCTTTGGGGCCTCACGGGGTTCAGATACGCAGTATTTT
CASSFGASRGSDTQYF
>TRBJ1-2|.|TRBV18|.
TGTGCCAGCTCATTATCGACAGGCCCCTGGACCTTC
CASSLSTGPWTF
>TRBJ2-1|.|TRBV6-5|TRBD1
TGTGCCAGCAGTTCCCCTAGGACAGGCAGCAATGAGCAGTTCTTC
CASSSPRTGSNEQFF
>TRBJ2-1|few|TRBV28|TRBD2
TGTGCCAGCACCTTGACTAGCGGGAGGTACAATGAGCAGTTCTTC
CASTLTSGRYNEQFF
>TRBJ2-7|.|TRBV10-2|.
TGCGCCAGCAGGCCTGGGTTGGGTCTCAGCGGGCAGTACTTC
CASRPGLGLSGQYF
>TRBJ2-2|.|TRBV6-5|TRBD1
TGTGCCAGCAGTCAACCTAGGCAGGGGGCCGGGGAGCTGTTTTTT
CASSQPRQGAGELFF
>TRBJ1-2|.|TRBV4-1|.
TGCGCCAGCAGCCGAGAGGCTCTTAGCTATGGCTACACCTTC
CASSREALSYGYTF
>TRBJ2-1|.|TRBV2|.
TGTGCCAGCAGGAGGGGGGGAGGTGTCAACAATGAGCAGTTCTTC
CASRRGGGVNNEQFF
>TRBJ1-5|once|TRBV29-1|.
TGCAGCGTTGGGGCGGGGGATCAGCCCCAGCATTTT
CSVGAGDQPQHF
>TRBJ1-1|.|TRBV27|.
TGTGCCAGCAGTCCCCGGCCAATCCTGAACACTGAAGCTTTCTTT
CASSPRPILNTEAFF
>TRBJ2-4|.|TRBV23-1|.
TGCGCCAGCAGTGACCCACAGGGCAGGGCCAAAAACATTCAGTACTTC
CASSDPQGRAKNIQYF
>TRBJ2-1|.|TRBV29-1|TRBD2
TGCAGCGTTGACTTGGCTAGCGGGAGGTATCAGTTCTTC
CSVDLASGRYQFF
>TRBJ2-3|.|TRBV30|.
TGTGCCTGGAGTAGCGGCGGCACAGATACGCAGTATTTT
CAWSSGGTDTQYF
>TRBJ2-7|.|TRBV27|.
TGTGCCAGCAGTTCTGCCCCTAAATGGGGGTCCGAGCAGTACTTC
CASSSAPKWGSEQYF
>TRBJ2-5|once|TRBV18|TRBD1
TGTGCCAGCTCCCTATCGGGGACAGGCGCAGAGACCCAGTACTTC
CASSLSGTGAETQYF
>TRBJ2-5|.|TRBV6-1|.
TGTGCCAGCAGGGCGTGGCGATTTGGTTCGTACTTC
CASRAWRFGSYF
>TRBJ1-1|once|TRBV18|.
TGTGCCAGCTCACTAGGGGAATTTGAAGCTTTCTTT
CASSLGEFEAFF
>TRBJ1-3|.|TRBV28|.
TGTGCCAGCAGTAGTGCTTGGGGGATGGGGAACACCATATATTTT
CASSSAWGMGNTIYF
>TRBJ2-7|.|TRBV4-2|TRBD2
TGTGCCAGCAGCCAAGAAAGCGGGACTGTTGACTACGAGCAGTACTTC
CASSQESGTVDYEQYF
>TRBJ2-3|few|TRBV6-5|.
TGTGCCAGCACCCTACGAGGGCGGACAGATACGCAGTATTTT
CASTLRGRTDTQYF
>TRBJ2-4|.|TRBV9|.
TGTGCCAGCAGCGTAGTCCTAGCCAAAAACATTCAGTACTTC
CASSVVLAKNIQYF
>TRBJ1-2|.|TRBV25-1|TRBD1
TGTGCCAGCAGTGGGACAGGGCAGGGCTACACCTTC
CASSGTGQGYTF
>TRBJ2-7|few|TRBV6-1|.
TGTGCCAGCAGTGAAGCTTCAACCTACGAGCAGTACTTC
CASSEASTYEQYF
>TRBJ2-1|.|TRBV6-5|.
TGTGCCAGCAGCACAACTAGCAATGAGCAGTTCTTC
CASSTTSNEQFF
>TRBJ1-4|.|TRBV9|.
TGTGCCAGCAGCGTAGCGCAGGGAAGGGGTGAAAAACTGTTTTTT
CASSVAQGRGEKLFF
>TRBJ2-1|.|TRBV19|TRBD2
TGTGCCAGTAGTGACAGTTTCAAGGCTAGCGGGAAAAATGAGCAGTTCTTC
CASSDSFKASGKNEQFF
>TRBJ1-6|.|TRBV15|.
TGTGCCACCAGCAGAGATGGTGTCGATAATTCACCCCTCCACTTT
CATSRDGVDNSPLHF
>TRBJ1-1|.|TRBV11-3|.
TGTGCCAGCAGCTTATTCAGGGACACTGAAGCTTTCTTT
CASSLFRDTEAFF
>TRBJ2-1|.|TRBV5-6|TRBD2
TGTGCCAGCAGCTTGGCCGTTCGTGCACTAGCGGAATACAATGAGCAGTTCTTC
CASSLAVRALAEYNEQFF
>TRBJ1-5|.|TRBV6-1|.
TGTGCCAGCGGCCAGCACAATCAGCCCCAGCATTTT
CASGQHNQPQHF
>TRBJ1-1|.|TRBV5-6|.
TGTGCCAGCAGCTTGACACTTATGAACACTGAAGCTTTCTTT
CASSLTLMNTEAFF
>TRBJ2-1|.|TRBV5-1|TRBD2
TGCGCCAGCAGCTTGCGGACTAGCCATGAGCAGTTCTTC
CASSLRTSHEQFF
>TRBJ2-7|few|TRBV29-1|.
TGCAGCGTTAGATCTCGGCGGGACCCGACCTACGAGCAGTACTTC
CSVRSRRDPTYEQYF
>TRBJ2-7|once|TRBV27|.
TGTGCCAGCAGTTTCCCCAGGGGGGGTGGTAGGGTCTACGAGCAGTACTTC
CASSFPRGGGRVYEQYF
>TRBJ2-7|.|TRBV2|.
TGTGCCAGCAGTGTAGCGGTATCCTACGAGCAGTACTTC
CASSVAVSYEQYF
>TRBJ1-4|.|TRBV6-1|.
TGTGCCAGCAGTGAAGACAGGGTTCTCCCCTTTAGGCTTTTT
CASSEDRVLPFRLF
>TRBJ2-7|.|TRBV5-1|TRBD1
TGCGCCAGCAGCACCGGGACAGGGACCTACGAGCAGTACTTC
CASSTGTGTYEQYF
>TRBJ2-3|.|TRBV5-1|.
TGCGCCAGCAGCTCCCGGGGGGCCAACACAGATACGCAGTATTTT
CASSSRGANTDTQYF
>TRBJ2-3|once|TRBV7-9|.
TGTGCCAGCAGCTTGCGCAGGGATCTATCGGATACGCAGTATTTT
CASSLRRDLSDTQYF
>TRBJ1-2|.|TRBV7-9|.
TGTGCCAGCAGCTTAGGACGGTCGCTAAGCTATGGCTACACCTTC
CASSLGRSLSYGYTF
>TRBJ2-5|once|TRBV10-3|.
TGTGCCATCTCTCCTTCAGGGGCCCAAGGGGCAGAGACCCAGTACTTC
CAISPSGAQGAETQYF
>TRBJ2-3|.|TRBV5-1|TRBD2
TGCGCCACGGCCGCGGGAGGCACAGATACGCAGTATTTT
CATAAGGTDTQYF
>TRBJ2-7|.|TRBV5-7|.
TGTGCCGTCGCCTACGAGCAGTACTTC
CAVAYEQYF
>TRBJ1-2|once|TRBV7-9|.
TGTGCCAGCAGCTGGCCAGGGACTGGCTACACCTTC
CASSWPGTGYTF
>TRBJ2-3|.|TRBV2|TRBD2
TGTGCCAGAGGACTAGCGGGGGCTACAGATACGCAGTATTTT
CARGLAGATDTQYF
>TRBJ1-1|.|TRBV6-4|TRBD1
TGTGCCAGCAGTGCCCAGGGGGGTAGCACTGAAGCTTTCTTT
CASSAQGGSTEAFF